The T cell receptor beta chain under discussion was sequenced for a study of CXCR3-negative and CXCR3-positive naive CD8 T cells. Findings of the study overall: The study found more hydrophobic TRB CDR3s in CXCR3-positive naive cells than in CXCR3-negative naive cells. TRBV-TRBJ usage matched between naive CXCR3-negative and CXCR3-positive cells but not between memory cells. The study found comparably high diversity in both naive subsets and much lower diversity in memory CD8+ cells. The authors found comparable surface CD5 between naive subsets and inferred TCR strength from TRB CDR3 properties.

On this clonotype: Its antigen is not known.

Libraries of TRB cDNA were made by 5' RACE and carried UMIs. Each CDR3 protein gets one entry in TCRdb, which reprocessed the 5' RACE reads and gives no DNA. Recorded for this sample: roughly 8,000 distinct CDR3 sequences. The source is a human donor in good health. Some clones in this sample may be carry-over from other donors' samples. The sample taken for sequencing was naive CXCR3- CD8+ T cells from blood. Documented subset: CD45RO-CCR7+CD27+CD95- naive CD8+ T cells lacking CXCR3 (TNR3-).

CDR3 in amino acids: CASSSGTSGRASYEQYF. This chain connects TRBV28 to TRBJ2-7; TCRdb picks TRBD2, but there is no DNA to check that call. Germline loops: CDR1 MDHEN, CDR2 SYDVKM. There are 17 residues in the CDR3.